This T cell receptor beta chain was captured in a study of early stage breast cancer tumors. Overall study context: Most invasive tumors, about 70% of the 16, were ER+/PR+/HER2-.

Produced via immunoSEQ multiplex PCR; TCRdb's table is partial and in-frame only. Altogether 40,000 to 60,000 clones are present, 83% being singletons, with the ten largest covering around 1.5%. Germline values: CDR1 LNHDA, CDR2 SQIVND (reference sequence). This CDR3 is built from 13 residues. Trimming took 5 bases from V and 6 from J, leaving 13 bases between them. Specimen: blood. This receptor was taken from a person in their fifties with breast cancer. This chain connects TRBV19 to TRBJ1-1; no reliable D call. The CDR3 protein is CASSPGSFAEAFF. CDR3 coding DNA: TGTGCCAGTAGTCCCGGGTCATTCGCTGAAGCTTTCTTT.